The 4 T cell receptor beta chains listed next were all sequenced from one sample in a study of cytotoxic CD8 clonotypes in ibrutinib-treated CLL. Assay: immunoSEQ multiplex PCR; the TCRdb copy retains only in-frame clones and omits some. This table holds roughly 45,000 clones, just over 65% found once. Sequenced material: PBMCs, taken after 24 months of ibrutinib treatment. Receptors were obtained from a human donor with chronic lymphocytic leukemia.

This rearrangement joins TRBV5-1 to TRBJ2-7, with 7 bases fitting TRBD1. Germline CDR1 and CDR2: SGHRS and YFSETQ. This CDR3 region has 12 residues. The V and J ends lost 5 bases and 6 bases, in that order; junction bases with no gene match: 5. DNA of the CDR3: TGCGCCAGCAGTTCGACAGGGCCCGAGCAGTACTTC. This translates into CASSSTGPEQYF.

This sequence joins TRBV19 and TRBJ1-4; TRBD1 matches 8 bases. CDR1 LNHDA and CDR2 SQIVND come from the germline V gene (reference sequence). Trimming at V came to 0 bases and at J to 7 bases, leaving 10 bases not matched to a gene. This CDR3 spans 17 amino acids. CDR3 bases: TGTGCCAGTAGTATAGATGCCCAGGGGGCTACCTCTGAAAAACTGTTTTTT. Encoded protein: CASSIDAQGATSEKLFF.

The rearrangement uses TRBV30 and TRBJ1-3, with TRBD1 as a possible D gene (6 bases). Trimming removed 5 bases from V and 8 bases from J, with 10 bases in between. Germline V gene lookup returns CDR1 GTSNPN and CDR2 SVGIG (reference sequence). The CDR3 has 11 residues. CDR3 loop: CAWGQLDTIYF. CDR3 coding DNA: TGTGCCTGGGGACAGCTGGACACCATATATTTT. Drawing the rest from reference TRBV30 and TRBJ1-3, the complete variable domain is SQTIHQWPATLVQPVGSPLSLECTVEGTSNPNLYWYRQAAGRGLQLLFYSVGIGQISSEVPQNLSASRPQDRQFILSSKKLLLSDSGFYLCAWGQLDTIYFGEGSWLTVV.

This chain connects TRBV28 to TRBJ2-3, with TRBD1 identical over 8 bases. Germline V gene sequence: CDR1 MDHEN, CDR2 SYDVKM. This CDR3 spans 15 amino acids. J lost 7 bases, V lost 6 bases, and 12 bases had no gene match. DNA of the CDR3: TGTGCCAGCAGGTCGAGGGACAGGATAAACTATACGCAGTATTTT. Its protein product is CASRSRDRINYTQYF.